This T cell receptor beta chain was sequenced during a study of cytomegalovirus exposure and HLA in healthy donors. Germline assignment: CDR1 WNHNN and CDR2 SYGVQD (reference sequence). V lost 4 bases to trimming and J lost 0 bases, with 18 bases between them. The CDR3 extends over 18 amino acids. PCR employed 60 Vbeta and 13 Jbeta primers. The method was immunoSEQ multiplex PCR; TCRdb's version includes in-frame clones alone and lacks a portion of them. This table has roughly 190,000 clones, around four fifths appearing once. The source is a female donor in good health and CMV-seronegative. The sample taken for sequencing was PBMCs. The genes are TRBV10-1 and TRBJ1-4; D not certain. The CDR3 DNA reads as TGCGCCAGCAGTGCCCAGGCAGGCCACACCTCAACTAATGAAAAACTGTTTTTT. As protein: CASSAQAGHTSTNEKLFF.